This paragraph reports one T cell receptor beta chain. What it binds is unknown. A much larger clone lies one base from this, so it may be a read error. RNA transcripts gave rise to amplified TCR beta CDR3 regions. TCR CDR3 regions were first amplified by RT-PCR with HTBI primers. From the multiplex PCR reads, TCRdb called clonotypes with MiXCR, one entry per CDR3 protein. This sample has approximately 400,000 distinct CDR3 sequences, with approximately 14% found just once. This specimen comes from a study of T cells in Graves' hyperthyroidism and ophthalmopathy. Study outcomes and limitations: Blood samples included most of the expanded thyroid clonotypes exceeding 0.001.

For the diagnoses, clinical symptoms, serum thyroxine and TRAb, thyroid ultrasound and orbital computed tomography were used. This CDR3 comprises 15 residues. From germline, CDR1 is MNHNS and CDR2 SASEGT. Sequencing used blood. The receptor's source is a woman under 30 with Graves' hyperthyroidism. This sequence joins TRBV6-1 and TRBJ1-2; 9 bases match TRBD1. CDR3 DNA: TGTGCCAGCACTAACCGGGACAGGGTTTTAGATGGCTACATCTTC. Translated, it gives CASTNRDRVLDGYIF.